The 22 T cell receptor beta chains listed next were all sequenced from one sample in a study of cytomegalovirus exposure and HLA in healthy donors. The PCR used 60 Vbeta and 13 Jbeta primers. Repertoires were generated with immunoSEQ multiplex PCR, while TCRdb's copy carries only in-frame clones and drops some. The table shows fewer than 200,000 clones, with 70% to 80% occurring only once. Source material: PBMCs. Receptors originate from a woman in her thirties or forties in good health and CMV-seronegative.

The rearrangement joins TRBV28 to TRBJ1-2; 7 nucleotides agree with TRBD1. The CDR3 runs 15 residues. V lost 5 bases, J lost 4 bases, and 10 bases stayed unmatched. Per germline, CDR1 MDHEN and CDR2 SYDVKM. The chain's CDR3 is CASSPYQTGTYGYTF. CDR3 DNA sequence: TGTGCCAGCAGTCCGTACCAGACAGGGACCTATGGCTACACCTTC.

The table lists this clone with a few counts. The chain recombines TRBV11-3 with TRBJ1-3; unclear D gene. This CDR3 comprises 18 residues. V dropped 4 bases and J dropped 0 bases, with 19 bases sitting between them. Germline V gene lookup returns CDR1 SGHNT and CDR2 YENEEA. CDR3 in amino acids: CASSSSEEPGVSGNTIYF. The DNA for the CDR3 is TGTGCCAGCAGCTCCTCGGAGGAGCCCGGGGTCTCTGGAAACACCATATATTTT. The complete variable domain, with remaining parts taken from reference TRBV11-3 and TRBJ1-3, reads EAGVVQSPRYKIIEKKQPVAFWCNPISGHNTLYWYLQNLGQGPELLIRYENEEAVDDSQLPKDRFSAERLKGVDSTLKIQPAELGDSAVYLCASSSSEEPGVSGNTIYFGEGSWLTVV.

The chain couples TRBV28 to TRBJ2-2; the D is unclear. V was cut by 7 bases and J by 3 bases, with 9 bases left in between. In germline, CDR1 is MDHEN, CDR2 SYDVKM. The CDR3 loop spans 13 amino acids. The CDR3 DNA sequence: TGTGCCAGCATGCGGTTGGACACCGGGGAGCTGTTTTTT. It codes for CASMRLDTGELFF.

Written as DNA, the CDR3 is TGTGCCAGCAGCTTAGGGGCAGCACAGTACTTC. The encoded protein is CASSLGAAQYF. The chain has TRBV11-2 and TRBJ2-7, with no clear D. With 1 base removed from V and 10 bases from J, the gap between germline ends came to 8 bases. Germline V gives CDR1 SGHAT, CDR2 FQNNGV. CDR3 size: 11 residues. Full variable domain (remainder filled in from reference TRBV11-2 and TRBJ2-7): EAGVAQSPRYKIIEKRQSVAFWCNPISGHATLYWYQQILGQGPKLLIQFQNNGVVDDSQLPKDRFSAERLKGVDSTLKIQPAKLEDSAVYLCASSLGAAQYFGPGTRLTVT.

This clone came up once. The chain combines TRBV28 with TRBJ1-2, with 9 bases identical to TRBD1. Germline lookup yields CDR1 MDHEN and CDR2 SYDVKM. This CDR3 is built from 17 residues. V was pared by 7 bases and J by 4 bases, with 16 bases of the junction left unmatched. CDR3 DNA: TGTGCCAGCATTTCAACCCTCCCGGGACAGGGATTCTATGGCTACACCTTC. Its protein product is CASISTLPGQGFYGYTF.

This clone was detected only a few times. The chain is built from TRBV6-5 and TRBJ2-7; D may be TRBD2 (6 bases). The V gene's germline CDR1 is MNHEY and CDR2 SVGAGI. The ends were cut back, 4 bases at V and 5 bases at J, with 15 bases in the middle. CDR3 length: 14 residues. The chain's CDR3 is CASSFRDSYHEQYF. DNA of the CDR3: TGTGCCAGCAGTTTCCGGGACTCCTATCACGAGCAGTACTTC.

The chain carries TRBV11-3 and TRBJ2-3, with D tentatively TRBD1 (6 bases). The germline V and J ends were trimmed by 4 bases and 4 bases, with 18 bases remaining between them. CDR3 length: 16 amino acids. Germline assignment: CDR1 SGHNT and CDR2 YENEEA. CDR3 DNA: TGTGCCAGCAGCTCTCGTACAGGGATGAGAGCAGATACGCAGTATTTT. Protein sequence: CASSSRTGMRADTQYF. Combining the CDR3 with reference TRBV11-3 and TRBJ2-3 gives the whole variable domain EAGVVQSPRYKIIEKKQPVAFWCNPISGHNTLYWYLQNLGQGPELLIRYENEEAVDDSQLPKDRFSAERLKGVDSTLKIQPAELGDSAVYLCASSSRTGMRADTQYFGPGTRLTVL.

The gene calls are TRBV25-1 and TRBJ2-3; 10 bases match TRBD1. CDR1 MGHDK and CDR2 SYGVNS come from the germline V gene. This CDR3 comprises 16 residues. Germline trimming cut 1 base from V and 1 base from J; bases unmatched to any gene: 2. CDR3 in amino acids: CASSELGTGGTDTQYF. The CDR3 region has the DNA TGTGCCAGCAGTGAATTAGGGACAGGGGGCACAGATACGCAGTATTTT.

The chain links TRBV5-1 to TRBJ2-5; 9 bases agree with TRBD1. The J call may be faulty, since TRBJ2-7 better matches the DNA end. CDR3 length: 15 amino acids. The V gene's germline CDR1 is SGHRS and CDR2 YFSETQ. The CDR3 region has the DNA TGCGCCAGCAGCTTTAACCGGGACAGGGTCTACGAGCAGTACTTC. Its protein is CASSFNRDRVYEQYF.

The V call is TRBV6-6, the J call TRBJ1-5; 8 bases agree with TRBD1. The CDR3 runs 16 residues. CDR1 is MNHNY and CDR2 is SVGAGI in the germline V gene (reference sequence). The J segment lost 7 bases and the V segment lost 1 base, leaving 9 bases of the junction unmatched. The CDR3 loop reads CASSYLIRDRFQPQHF. In DNA, the CDR3 is TGTGCCAGCAGTTACTTGATCCGGGACAGGTTCCAGCCCCAGCATTTT.

In its sample, this clone was seen a few times. The chain is built from TRBV27 and TRBJ1-1, with unresolved D. With 3 bases removed from V and 0 bases from J, the gap between germline ends came to 14 bases. CDR3 length: 16 residues. Germline V lookup: CDR1 MNHEY, CDR2 SMNVEV (reference sequence). The CDR3 loop is CASSLVLGGLNTEAFF. CDR3 nucleotide sequence: TGTGCCAGCAGTTTGGTCCTCGGAGGGCTGAACACTGAAGCTTTCTTT.

The V and J genes are TRBV27 and TRBJ1-1, with 8 bases that match TRBD1. The trim removed 5 bases at V and 6 bases at J, leaving 8 bases unmatched. Germline CDR1 reads MNHEY; CDR2 reads SMNVEV (reference sequence). The CDR3 loop spans 14 amino acids. CDR3 residues: CASSPYRGRSEAFF. The CDR3 coding sequence is TGTGCCAGCAGTCCCTACAGGGGGAGGTCTGAAGCTTTCTTT.

V usage is TRBV29-1 and J usage is TRBJ1-5, with 7 bases fitting TRBD1. With 5 bases clipped from V and 5 bases from J, the junction kept 9 bases outside the gene matches. Germline V gives CDR1 SQVTM, CDR2 ANQGSEA. CDR3 length equals 14 residues. CDR3 loop: CSVSTGIKDQPQHF. CDR3 coding DNA: TGCAGCGTTTCGACAGGGATCAAGGATCAGCCCCAGCATTTT.

The chain employs TRBV18 and TRBJ1-2; 7 positions agree with TRBD1. With 3 bases clipped from V and 3 bases from J, the junction kept 16 bases outside the gene matches. The CDR3 length is 18 residues. Germline V gene lookup returns CDR1 KGHSH and CDR2 LQKENI. CDR3: CASSPRQGSDLRDYGYTF. CDR3 bases: TGTGCCAGCTCACCGCGACAGGGTTCCGATCTTCGGGACTATGGCTACACCTTC.

This rearrangement joins TRBV2 to TRBJ1-2, with TRBD1 matching over 9 bases. Germline CDR1 SNHLY, CDR2 FYNNEI. V was pared by 7 bases and J by 8 bases, with 14 bases of the junction left unmatched. The CDR3 covers 15 residues. CDR3 coding DNA: TGTGCCAGCAAAACTCCCCGGGACAGGGCGCAAGGCTACACCTTC. Its protein is CASKTPRDRAQGYTF.

The CDR3, as DNA: TGTGCCAGCAGCTTAGCTCGAGGGCCTTACGAGCAGTACTTC. Its protein is CASSLARGPYEQYF. The rearrangement uses TRBV7-6 and TRBJ2-7, with D possibly matching TRBD2 (5 bases). The CDR3 has 14 residues. Germline assignment: CDR1 SGHVS and CDR2 FNYEAQ. V was pared by 0 bases and J by 4 bases, with 10 bases between.

This clone was recorded a few times. The V call is TRBV7-3, the J call TRBJ1-2; weak D call: TRBD1 (6 bases). The CDR3 runs 13 residues. The V gene lost 6 bases and the J gene lost 5 bases, with 13 bases spanning the gap. Germline CDR1 is SGHTA and CDR2 is FQGTGA. The CDR3 sequence is CASSPGTLYGYTF. As DNA, the CDR3 is TGTGCCAGCAGTCCCGGGACACTTTATGGCTACACCTTC.

This clone was picked up a small number of times. This sequence joins TRBV27 and TRBJ1-1, with 7 bases identical to TRBD1. Germline CDR1 reads MNHEY; CDR2 reads SMNVEV (reference sequence). This CDR3 is 14 amino acids long. The V segment lost 6 bases and the J segment 0 bases; nucleotides outside the gene matches: 4. The CDR3 DNA sequence: TGTGCCAGCAGCCGACAGGGCATGAACACTGAAGCTTTCTTT. It specifies CASSRQGMNTEAFF.

The rearrangement joins TRBV27 to TRBJ2-2, with D perhaps TRBD2 (6 bases). CDR3 length equals 15 residues. The germline V and J ends were trimmed by 6 bases and 3 bases, with 14 bases remaining between them. Germline V gives CDR1 MNHEY, CDR2 SMNVEV (reference sequence). CDR3 residues: CASSPSGSYTGELFF. Written as DNA, the CDR3 is TGTGCCAGCAGCCCGAGCGGGTCTTACACCGGGGAGCTGTTTTTT.

The V and J genes are TRBV19 and TRBJ1-1; D may be TRBD1 (6 bases). Trimming took off 7 bases at V and 1 base at J, with 10 bases between the two ends. CDR3 size: 13 residues. Germline-derived CDR1 and CDR2 are LNHDA and SQIVND (reference sequence). The CDR3 DNA sequence: TGTGCCAGTACTACAGGGTGGAACACTGAAGCTTTCTTT. It is translated as CASTTGWNTEAFF.

The rearrangement links TRBV6-4 to TRBJ1-2, with 8 bases matching TRBD1. V shed 4 bases, J shed 7 bases, and the junction held 11 bases outside the gene matches. Germline CDR1 and CDR2: MRHNA and SNTAGT. This CDR3 contains 15 residues. CDR3 DNA: TGTGCCAGCAGTGCCCTGACAGGGGCCCCCGGTGGCTACACCTTC. It yields the protein CASSALTGAPGGYTF.

The chain couples TRBV15 to TRBJ2-1, with 11 bases aligning to TRBD2. The CDR3 is 15 residues long. Per the germline V gene, CDR1 is LNHNV and CDR2 is YYDKDF (reference sequence). Trimming removed 3 bases from V and 3 bases from J; junction bases left unmatched: 1. CDR3 loop: CATSSGTSGYNEQFF. The CDR3 bases are TGTGCCACCAGCAGTGGGACTAGCGGCTACAATGAGCAGTTCTTC.